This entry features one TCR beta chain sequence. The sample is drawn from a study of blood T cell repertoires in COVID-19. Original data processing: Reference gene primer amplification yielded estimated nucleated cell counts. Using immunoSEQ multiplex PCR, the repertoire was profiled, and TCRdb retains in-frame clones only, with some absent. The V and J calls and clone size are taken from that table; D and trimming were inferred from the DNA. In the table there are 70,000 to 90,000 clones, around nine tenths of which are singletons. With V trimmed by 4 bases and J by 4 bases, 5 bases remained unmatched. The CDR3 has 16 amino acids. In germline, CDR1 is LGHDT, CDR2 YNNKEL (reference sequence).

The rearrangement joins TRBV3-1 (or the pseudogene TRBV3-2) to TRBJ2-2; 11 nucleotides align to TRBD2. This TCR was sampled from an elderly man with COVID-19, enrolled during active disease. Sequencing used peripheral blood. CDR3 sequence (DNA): TGTGCCAGCAGCCCACTAGCGGGGGCGCCCACCGGGGAGCTGTTTTTT. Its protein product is CASSPLAGAPTGELFF.